The rows below give T cell receptor beta chains drawn from one sample of a study of patients and donors after allogeneic stem cell transplantation. TCRdb itself ran the RT-PCR reads through MiXCR, one entry per CDR3 protein. The table includes 95,000 to 120,000 distinct CDR3 sequences, roughly 35% detected once. Sequenced material: blood, either unsorted or a sorted T cell fraction (not recorded which). These receptor sequences come from a human donor who was either an allogeneic HSCT recipient or a stem cell or donor lymphocyte infusion donor (not recorded which). It is not recorded whose cells these are; they may come from a transplant donor. Both conserved end residues are part of each CDR3. The D gene is left open where the match is weak. Only some rows state a clone size, as once, few, many or a class for expanded clones.

j_call,d_call,clone_size,v_call,cdr3_aa,cdr3_nt
TRBJ2-5,NA,NA,TRBV10-3,CAISGVRETQYF,TGTGCCATCAGTGGAGTTCGGGAGACCCAGTACTTC
TRBJ1-6,NA,NA,TRBV27,CASSLFLPGGWSYDSPLHF,TGTGCCAGCAGTTTATTCCTCCCGGGGGGCTGGTCCTATGATTCACCCCTCCACTTT
TRBJ2-1,NA,NA,TRBV5-1,CASSFEGGPYNEQFF,TGCGCCAGCAGCTTTGAAGGTGGACCCTACAATGAGCAGTTCTTC
TRBJ2-7,TRBD2,few,TRBV5-1,CASSPGAGGYEQYF,TGCGCCAGCAGCCCCGGAGCGGGGGGCTACGAGCAGTACTTC
TRBJ2-3,NA,once,TRBV19,CASSKRELTSTDTQYF,TGTGCCAGTAGTAAAAGGGAGCTAACCAGCACAGATACGCAGTATTTT
TRBJ2-7,NA,NA,TRBV20-1,CSPTDGTTQQYF,TGCAGTCCCACCGACGGAACTACGCAGCAGTACTTC
TRBJ2-1,NA,NA,TRBV7-2,CASSLALTRDPSSYNEQFF,TGTGCCAGCAGCTTAGCTCTCACTAGGGACCCCAGCTCCTACAATGAGCAGTTCTTC
TRBJ1-4,NA,NA,TRBV12-3/TRBV12-4,CASSFGPTGLFF,TGTGCCAGCAGTTTCGGCCCCACAGGACTGTTTTTT
TRBJ2-3,NA,NA,TRBV20-1,CSARDRGFRADTQYF,TGCAGTGCTAGAGATCGAGGTTTTAGGGCAGATACGCAGTATTTT
TRBJ2-7,TRBD1,NA,TRBV20-1,CSARNRRTGQYEQYF,TGCAGTGCTAGAAACCGAAGGACAGGGCAGTACGAGCAGTACTTC
TRBJ2-7,TRBD2,once,TRBV25-1,CASGSGGYEQYF,TGTGCCAGCGGTAGCGGGGGTTACGAGCAGTACTTC
TRBJ1-1,NA,NA,TRBV12-3/TRBV12-4,CASTQNLVEPEAFF,TGTGCCAGCACCCAAAACCTAGTCGAACCTGAAGCTTTCTTT
TRBJ2-1,NA,NA,TRBV12-3/TRBV12-4,CASSFRQSSYNEQFF,TGTGCCAGCAGTTTCCGTCAGAGCTCCTACAATGAGCAGTTCTTC
TRBJ1-6,TRBD1,few,TRBV20-1,CSAPADRGRNSPLHF,TGCAGTGCCCCGGCCGACAGGGGGAGAAATTCACCCCTCCACTTT
TRBJ1-2,NA,few,TRBV12-3/TRBV12-4,CASSTDYYGYTF,TGTGCCAGCAGTACAGACTACTATGGCTACACCTTC
TRBJ2-7,TRBD1,NA,TRBV27,CASTPTGTGSYEQYF,TGTGCCAGCACACCAACCGGGACAGGGTCCTACGAGCAGTACTTC
TRBJ2-4,NA,few,TRBV6-5,CASSRAAHLVKNIQYF,TGTGCCAGCAGCCGAGCGGCCCACTTAGTCAAAAACATTCAGTACTTC
TRBJ1-5,TRBD1,NA,TRBV11-2,CASSRHRGQPQHF,TGTGCCAGCAGCCGTCACAGGGGTCAGCCCCAGCATTTT
TRBJ2-5,TRBD2,NA,TRBV24-1,CATSDPGTSGKETQYF,TGTGCCACCAGTGACCCCGGGACTAGCGGTAAAGAGACCCAGTACTTC
TRBJ1-1,NA,NA,TRBV20-1,CSANEGAPFTEAFF,TGCAGTGCTAATGAAGGGGCGCCTTTCACTGAAGCTTTCTTT
TRBJ1-3,NA,NA,TRBV7-2,CASTVGSAGNTIYF,TGTGCCAGCACCGTCGGTTCAGCTGGAAACACCATATATTTT
TRBJ2-5,NA,medium-sized,TRBV7-8,CASRVIAEEETQYF,TGTGCCAGCAGGGTTATCGCAGAGGAAGAGACCCAGTACTTC
TRBJ2-7,NA,few,TRBV2,CASSTGPEQYF,TGTGCCAGCAGTACAGGGCCCGAGCAGTACTTC
TRBJ2-5,TRBD1,NA,TRBV15,CATSRDSGGGETQYF,TGTGCCACCAGCAGAGATTCAGGGGGCGGCGAGACCCAGTACTTC
TRBJ2-1,TRBD2,once,TRBV6-4,CASPGTSGRDSYNEQFF,TGTGCCAGTCCCGGGACTAGCGGGAGAGATTCCTACAATGAGCAGTTCTTC
TRBJ2-1,TRBD1,few,TRBV7-2,CASSRDRSYNEQFF,TGTGCCAGCAGCCGGGACAGGAGCTACAATGAGCAGTTCTTC
TRBJ2-7,NA,NA,TRBV4-3,CASSQNDRSSYEQYF,TGCGCCAGCAGCCAAAACGACAGGTCGAGCTACGAGCAGTACTTC
TRBJ2-5,TRBD1,once,TRBV7-2,CASSLYRGRGETQYF,TGTGCCAGCAGCCTGTACAGGGGGCGTGGGGAGACCCAGTACTTC
TRBJ1-4,NA,few,TRBV27,CASSNRQATNEKLFF,TGTGCCAGCAGCAACCGACAGGCAACTAATGAAAAACTGTTTTTT
TRBJ1-5,TRBD1,many,TRBV12-3/TRBV12-4,CASSFQGDQPQHF,TGTGCCAGCAGTTTCCAGGGGGATCAGCCCCAGCATTTT
TRBJ1-2,NA,NA,TRBV15,CATSRDRGFNYGYTF,TGTGCCACCAGCAGAGATCGGGGTTTTAACTATGGCTACACCTTC
TRBJ2-2,NA,once,TRBV28,CASSSPSPGELFF,TGTGCCAGCAGTTCCCCATCCCCCGGGGAGCTGTTTTTT
TRBJ1-2,NA,NA,TRBV29-1,CSAPEQDFYGYTF,TGCAGCGCACCGGAACAAGACTTCTATGGCTACACCTTC
TRBJ2-1,NA,once,TRBV6-5,CASSQTGTMPYNEQFF,TGTGCCAGCAGTCAGACCGGGACAATGCCCTACAATGAGCAGTTCTTC
TRBJ1-1,TRBD1,NA,TRBV12-3/TRBV12-4,CASSFRDRMNTEAFF,TGTGCCAGCAGTTTCCGGGACAGGATGAACACTGAAGCTTTCTTT
TRBJ2-3,TRBD2,NA,TRBV5-1,CASSLEASGSGKDTQYF,TGCGCCAGCAGCTTGGAGGCTAGCGGGAGTGGGAAGGATACGCAGTATTTT
TRBJ2-5,TRBD2,NA,TRBV7-2,CASSFGRAYQETQYF,TGTGCCAGCAGCTTCGGGAGGGCCTACCAAGAGACCCAGTACTTC
TRBJ2-1,TRBD2,NA,TRBV12-5,CASGGLAWANEQFF,TGTGCTAGTGGGGGACTAGCCTGGGCCAATGAGCAGTTCTTC
TRBJ2-7,NA,few,TRBV6-2/TRBV6-3,CASSYSSGSYEQYF,TGTGCCAGCAGTTACTCGAGTGGTTCCTACGAGCAGTACTTC
TRBJ1-5,NA,NA,TRBV10-3,CAISDPQGNQPQHF,TGTGCCATCAGTGATCCTCAGGGCAATCAGCCCCAGCATTTT
TRBJ2-5,NA,NA,TRBV5-5,CASSSGGGKETQYF,TGTGCCAGCTCGTCGGGAGGGGGCAAAGAGACCCAGTACTTC
TRBJ2-7,TRBD2,NA,TRBV28,CASREPGLAGGEQYF,TGTGCCAGCAGAGAACCGGGACTAGCGGGAGGCGAGCAGTACTTC
TRBJ2-1,TRBD2,NA,TRBV10-3,CAIGGLAGGKNEQFF,TGTGCCATCGGGGGACTAGCGGGAGGGAAGAATGAGCAGTTCTTC
TRBJ2-5,NA,NA,TRBV29-1,CSVVGRETQYF,TGCAGCGTTGTGGGACGGGAGACCCAGTACTTC
TRBJ1-2,NA,NA,TRBV4-1,CASSPNPIDGYTF,TGCGCCAGCAGCCCGAACCCCATCGATGGCTACACCTTC
TRBJ1-2,NA,NA,TRBV7-2,CASSLALRTGGYTF,TGTGCCAGCAGCTTAGCATTGAGAACGGGTGGCTACACCTTC
TRBJ1-2,NA,NA,TRBV2,CASSEDSFFYGYTF,TGTGCCAGCAGTGAGGACAGTTTCTTCTATGGCTACACCTTC
TRBJ2-1,NA,few,TRBV15,CATSRERGPYNEQFF,TGTGCCACCAGCAGAGAGCGGGGGCCCTACAATGAGCAGTTCTTC
TRBJ2-3,NA,NA,TRBV15,CATSRDLASRVDTQYF,TGTGCCACCAGCAGAGATCTAGCCTCACGCGTAGATACGCAGTATTTT
TRBJ1-2,NA,few,TRBV29-1,CSVEDHTGYTF,TGCAGCGTTGAAGATCACACGGGCTACACCTTC
TRBJ1-4,TRBD1,few,TRBV4-2,CASRPTDRTNEKLFF,TGTGCCAGCAGACCGACGGACAGGACTAATGAAAAACTGTTTTTT
TRBJ2-7,NA,NA,TRBV6-6,CASTNGGRLDSDSYEQYF,TGTGCCAGCACAAACGGGGGTCGACTCGACTCAGACTCGTACGAGCAGTACTTC
TRBJ1-1,NA,few,TRBV12-3/TRBV12-4,CASTVDRNTEAFF,TGTGCCAGCACTGTGGACAGGAACACTGAAGCTTTCTTT
TRBJ2-2,NA,NA,TRBV6-1,CASSHRYTGELFF,TGTGCCAGCAGTCACCGGTACACCGGGGAGCTGTTTTTT
TRBJ2-1,NA,few,TRBV14,CASSQDLPGEQFF,TGTGCCAGCAGCCAAGATCTTCCGGGTGAGCAGTTCTTC
TRBJ1-1,NA,NA,TRBV20-1,CSARVDTEAFF,TGCAGTGCTAGAGTCGACACTGAAGCTTTCTTT
TRBJ2-1,NA,few,TRBV6-2/TRBV6-3,CASFTGVNEQFF,TGTGCCAGCTTTACGGGAGTCAATGAGCAGTTCTTC
TRBJ2-1,NA,NA,TRBV5-4,CASSRRESLYNEQFF,TGTGCCAGCAGCCGACGGGAGTCCCTCTACAATGAGCAGTTCTTC
TRBJ1-4,NA,few,TRBV29-1,CSVNRNEKLFF,TGCAGCGTGAACAGGAATGAAAAACTGTTTTTT